These 13 T cell receptor beta chains came from one sample sequenced in a study of cytomegalovirus exposure and HLA in healthy donors. The PCR had 60 Vbeta and 13 Jbeta primers. Measured with immunoSEQ multiplex PCR; TCRdb has only the in-frame clones, and not every one. The table has more than 70,000 clones, 60% to 85% seen once. Sequenced material: PBMCs. The receptors here all came from a boy younger than 18 in good health and CMV-seronegative.

This sequence joins TRBV7-2 and TRBJ1-4; D may be TRBD1 (5 bases). Trimming cost V 3 bases and J 8 bases, with 10 bases left between them. This CDR3 is built from 13 residues. Germline V CDR1 and CDR2: SGHTA, FQGNSA. The CDR3 here is CASSFRVWEKLFF. The CDR3 coding sequence is TGTGCCAGCAGCTTCAGGGTTTGGGAAAAACTGTTTTTT.

The chain employs TRBV6-5 and TRBJ1-1; D is undetermined. V shed 7 bases and J shed 1 base, with 4 bases lying between them. Germline CDR1 reads MNHEY; CDR2 reads SVGAGI. The CDR3 runs to 11 residues. The CDR3 nucleotides are TGTGCCAGCACATCGAACACTGAAGCTTTCTTT. This sequence encodes CASTSNTEAFF.

The chain uses TRBV25-1 and TRBJ1-4; tentatively, D is TRBD1 (5 bases). CDR1 is MGHDK and CDR2 is SYGVNS in the germline V gene. The CDR3 covers 16 residues. V lost 8 bases to trimming and J lost 0 bases, with 16 bases between them. CDR3 DNA: TGTGCCAGCCAGGCGGGGATGGGGCCAACTAATGAAAAACTGTTTTTT. Protein sequence: CASQAGMGPTNEKLFF.

This clone has only one observation. The chain is built from TRBV18 and TRBJ2-5; 8 nucleotides agree with TRBD2. Germline CDR1 KGHSH, CDR2 LQKENI. With 4 bases clipped from V and 5 bases from J, the junction kept 3 bases outside the gene matches. This CDR3 has 13 amino acids. The CDR3 sequence is CASSQSGGETQYF. The CDR3 DNA sequence: TGTGCCAGCTCACAGAGCGGGGGCGAGACCCAGTACTTC.

The CDR3, as DNA: TGTGCCAGTAGTCCAACTAGGTCGTCTGGTACGCAGTATTTT. Translating gives CASSPTRSSGTQYF. The J gene is TRBJ2-3, the V gene TRBV19, with D tentatively TRBD2 (5 bases). V gave up 5 bases and J gave up 8 bases, with 17 bases separating them. CDR3 length: 14 residues. Germline V gene lookup returns CDR1 LNHDA and CDR2 SQIVND (reference sequence).

The chain's CDR3 is CSVLYLAEAFF. Written as DNA, the CDR3 is TGCAGCGTTCTTTACTTAGCGGAAGCTTTCTTT. The chain uses TRBV29-1 and TRBJ1-1; D is unresolved. V was shortened by 5 bases and J by 8 bases, with 12 bases between the two germline ends. CDR3 length: 11 residues. CDR1 SQVTM and CDR2 ANQGSEA come from the germline V gene.

The table lists this clone with a few counts. This chain uses TRBV29-1 with TRBJ1-2; D possibly corresponds to TRBD1 (5 bases). V dropped 1 base and J dropped 2 bases, with 8 bases sitting between them. The CDR3 has 13 residues. In germline, CDR1 is SQVTM, CDR2 ANQGSEA. The CDR3: CSVEVGGNYGYTF. The DNA for the CDR3 is TGCAGCGTTGAAGTTGGGGGGAACTATGGCTACACCTTC.

The chain recombines TRBV5-1 with TRBJ1-2; D is unresolved. V was shortened by 2 bases and J by 11 bases, with 13 bases between the two germline ends. The CDR3 has 12 amino acids. Germline CDR1 and CDR2: SGHRS and YFSETQ. The CDR3 region has the DNA TGCGCCAGCAGCTTTCCATCTACTGCGTACACCTTC. It is translated as CASSFPSTAYTF.

V is TRBV10-3 and J is TRBJ1-1; D may be TRBD1 (6 bases). The length of the CDR3 is 14 residues. V dropped 2 bases and J dropped 6 bases, with 13 bases sitting between them. Germline assignment: CDR1 ENHRY and CDR2 SYGVKD. CDR3 amino acids: CAISEPGVLAEAFF. The DNA for the CDR3 is TGTGCCATCAGTGAGCCAGGGGTTTTGGCTGAAGCTTTCTTT.

This rearrangement joins TRBV4-1 to TRBJ2-7; 11 bases align to TRBD2. The V and J ends lost 5 bases and 1 base, in that order; junction bases with no gene match: 7. CDR3 length: 16 amino acids. Germline lookup yields CDR1 MGHRA and CDR2 YSYEKL. The CDR3 loop is CASSYGTSGRSYEQYF. For the CDR3, the DNA is TGCGCCAGCAGCTACGGGACTAGCGGACGTTCCTACGAGCAGTACTTC.

This chain uses TRBV5-4 with TRBJ2-1; TRBD1 is a possible D gene (6 bases). The CDR3 runs 15 residues. V was clipped by 3 bases and J by 2 bases, with 12 bases between them. Per the germline V gene, CDR1 is SGHNT and CDR2 is YYREEE (reference sequence). DNA for the CDR3: TGTGCCAGCAGCTCCGAACAGGGCCCCTACAATGAGCAGTTCTTC. This encodes CASSSEQGPYNEQFF.

V usage is TRBV6-5 and J usage is TRBJ1-6; D gene unclear. CDR3 size: 15 residues. Per the germline V gene, CDR1 is MNHEY and CDR2 is SVGAGI. V was cut by 8 bases and J by 2 bases, with 13 bases left in between. The CDR3 DNA is TGTGCCAGCTTGGCCTCGGAGACCTATAATTCACCCCTCCACTTT. Its translation is CASLASETYNSPLHF.

The chain has TRBV27 and TRBJ1-2; D might be TRBD1 (5 bases). The CDR3 is made up of 13 amino acids. V was clipped by 2 bases and J by 2 bases, with 6 bases between them. Germline loops: CDR1 MNHEY, CDR2 SMNVEV (reference sequence). CDR3: CASSLAGNYGYTF. In DNA, the CDR3 is TGTGCCAGCAGTTTAGCAGGGAACTATGGCTACACCTTC.